Sequencing of this T cell receptor (beta chain) was carried out in a study of post-analysis software for immune sequencing data. Unique molecular identifiers were carried by the TCR beta cDNA libraries. MiXCR was run by TCRdb on the PCR reads, yielding one entry per CDR3 protein. Among roughly 670,000 distinct CDR3 sequences listed, approximately 60% were seen once. Study-wide results and limits: Higher frequency in patients than in controls was seen for roughly five TRBV segments, with TRBV5-6, TRBV5-1 and TRBV20-1 among them.

Remarks on this clonotype: Its antigen is not known.

The trim removed 3 bases at V and 5 bases at J, leaving 9 bases unmatched. In germline, CDR1 is MNHNY, CDR2 SVGAGI (reference sequence). The CDR3 is made up of 17 amino acids. V is TRBV6-6 and J is TRBJ2-1; 11 bases agree with TRBD2. The material sequenced was blood. The clonotype was recovered from a girl aged 2 to 10 with multiple sclerosis. The CDR3: CASSYLLLAGVNNEQFF. CDR3 coding DNA: TGTGCCAGCAGTTATTTGCTACTAGCGGGAGTCAACAATGAGCAGTTCTTC.